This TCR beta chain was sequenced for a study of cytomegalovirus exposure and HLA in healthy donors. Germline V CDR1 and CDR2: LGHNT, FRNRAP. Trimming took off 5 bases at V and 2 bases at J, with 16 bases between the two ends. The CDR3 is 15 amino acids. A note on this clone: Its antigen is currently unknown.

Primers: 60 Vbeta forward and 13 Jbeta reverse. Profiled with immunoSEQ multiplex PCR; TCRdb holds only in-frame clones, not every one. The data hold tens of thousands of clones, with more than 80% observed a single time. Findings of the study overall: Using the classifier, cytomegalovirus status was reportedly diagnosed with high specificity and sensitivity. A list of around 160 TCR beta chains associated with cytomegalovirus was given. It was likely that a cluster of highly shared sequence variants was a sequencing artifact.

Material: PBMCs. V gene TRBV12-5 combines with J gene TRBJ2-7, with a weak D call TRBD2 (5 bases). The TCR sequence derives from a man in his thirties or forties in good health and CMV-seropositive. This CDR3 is CASGTQGLPPYEQYF. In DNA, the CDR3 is TGTGCTAGTGGTACCCAAGGACTTCCACCCTACGAGCAGTACTTC.